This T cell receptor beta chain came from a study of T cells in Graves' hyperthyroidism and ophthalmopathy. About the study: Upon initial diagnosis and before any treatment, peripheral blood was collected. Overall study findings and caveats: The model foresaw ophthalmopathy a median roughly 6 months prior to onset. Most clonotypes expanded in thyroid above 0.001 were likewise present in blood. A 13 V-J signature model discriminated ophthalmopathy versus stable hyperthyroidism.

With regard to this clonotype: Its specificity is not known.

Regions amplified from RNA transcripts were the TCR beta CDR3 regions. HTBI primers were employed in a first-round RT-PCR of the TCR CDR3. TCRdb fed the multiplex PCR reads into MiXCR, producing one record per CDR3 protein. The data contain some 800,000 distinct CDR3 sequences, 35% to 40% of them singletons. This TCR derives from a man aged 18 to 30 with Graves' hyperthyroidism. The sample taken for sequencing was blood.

As DNA, the CDR3 is TGCGCCAGCAGCCAAGGCTCGCACTCCTCTGGAAACACCATATATTTT. As protein: CASSQGSHSSGNTIYF. J is TRBJ1-3 and V is TRBV4-3; D gene unclear. CDR1 is LGHNA and CDR2 is YSLEER in the germline V gene. The CDR3 has 16 residues. V dropped 1 base and J dropped 0 bases, with 10 bases sitting between them.